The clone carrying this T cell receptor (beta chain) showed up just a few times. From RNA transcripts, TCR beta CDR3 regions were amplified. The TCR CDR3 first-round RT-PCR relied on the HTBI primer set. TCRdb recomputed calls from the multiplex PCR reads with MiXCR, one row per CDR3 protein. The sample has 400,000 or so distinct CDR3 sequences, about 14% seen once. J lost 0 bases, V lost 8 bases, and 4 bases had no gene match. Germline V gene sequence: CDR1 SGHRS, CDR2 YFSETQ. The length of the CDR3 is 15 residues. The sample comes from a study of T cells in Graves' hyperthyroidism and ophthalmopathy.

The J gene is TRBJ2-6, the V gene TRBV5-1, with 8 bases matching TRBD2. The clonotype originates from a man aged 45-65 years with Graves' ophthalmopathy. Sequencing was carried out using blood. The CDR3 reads CASSGGSSGANVLTF. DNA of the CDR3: TGCGCCAGTTCGGGGGGGAGCTCTGGGGCCAACGTCCTGACTTTC.